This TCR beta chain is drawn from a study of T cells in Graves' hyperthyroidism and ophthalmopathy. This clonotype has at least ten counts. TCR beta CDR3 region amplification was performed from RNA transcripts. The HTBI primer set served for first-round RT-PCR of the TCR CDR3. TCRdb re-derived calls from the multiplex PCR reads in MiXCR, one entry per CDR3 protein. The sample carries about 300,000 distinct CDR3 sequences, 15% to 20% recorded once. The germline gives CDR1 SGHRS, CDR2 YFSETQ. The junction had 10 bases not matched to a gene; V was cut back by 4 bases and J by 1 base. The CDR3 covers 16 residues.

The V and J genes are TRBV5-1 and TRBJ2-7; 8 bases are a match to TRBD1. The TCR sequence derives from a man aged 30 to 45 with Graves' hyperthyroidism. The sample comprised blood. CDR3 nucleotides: TGCGCCAGCAGCGGGGGGACAGGAACAATTTCCTACGAGCAGTACTTC. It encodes CASSGGTGTISYEQYF.